This TCR beta chain came from a study of cytomegalovirus exposure and HLA in healthy donors. As for this clone: Its antigen is unidentified. The sample holds other DNA sequences that translate to the same CDR3.

Regarding the study as a whole: In vitro assays verified that a few CMV-associated chains recognized CMV antigens specifically. Sequencing likely produced, as an artifact, a cluster of highly shared sequence variants. Common viral pathogens were later found to be apparently linked to several of the most significant clusters.

Primers: 60 Vbeta forward and 13 Jbeta reverse. This table comes from immunoSEQ multiplex PCR, and its TCRdb copy is limited to in-frame clones, with some not included. The repertoire holds 150,000 to 200,000 clones, with about 70% as singletons. Trimming cost V 1 base and J 2 bases, with 5 bases left between them. Germline assignment: CDR1 SGHAT and CDR2 FQNNGV. The CDR3 extends over 13 amino acids. The receptor was derived from a man aged 30 to 39 in good health and CMV-seropositive. The chain links TRBV11-2 to TRBJ1-2; unclear D gene. Sequencing used PBMCs. CDR3 in DNA: TGTGCCAGCAGCTTAGGGCAGAACTATGGCTACACCTTC. Its translation: CASSLGQNYGYTF. Full variable domain (outside the CDR3, taken from reference TRBV11-2 and TRBJ1-2): EAGVAQSPRYKIIEKRQSVAFWCNPISGHATLYWYQQILGQGPKLLIQFQNNGVVDDSQLPKDRFSAERLKGVDSTLKIQPAKLEDSAVYLCASSLGQNYGYTFGSGTRLTVV.